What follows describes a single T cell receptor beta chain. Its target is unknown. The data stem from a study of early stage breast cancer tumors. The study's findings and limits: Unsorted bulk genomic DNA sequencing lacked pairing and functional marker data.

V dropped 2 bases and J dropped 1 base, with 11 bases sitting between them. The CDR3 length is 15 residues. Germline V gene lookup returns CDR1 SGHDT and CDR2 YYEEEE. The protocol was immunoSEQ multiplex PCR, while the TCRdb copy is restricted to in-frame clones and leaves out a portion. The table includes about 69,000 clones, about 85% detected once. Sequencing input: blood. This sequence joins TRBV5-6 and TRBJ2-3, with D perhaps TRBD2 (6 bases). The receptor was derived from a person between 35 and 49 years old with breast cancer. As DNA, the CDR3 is TGTGCCAGCAGCTTCGTTGGAGGGGGCACAGATACGCAGTATTTT. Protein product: CASSFVGGGTDTQYF. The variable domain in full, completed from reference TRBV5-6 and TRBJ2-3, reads DAGVTQSPTHLIKTRGQQVTLRCSPKSGHDTVSWYQQALGQGPQFIFQYYEEEERQRGNFPDRFSGHQFPNYSSELNVNALLLGDSALYLCASSFVGGGTDTQYFGPGTRLTVL.